This T cell receptor beta chain came from a study of blood T cell repertoires in COVID-19. Study at large: Samples representing acute and convalescent COVID-19 were sourced from the United States, Italy and Spain.

In the original analysis: Amplifying reference gene primers gave estimates of nucleated cell counts. The protocol was immunoSEQ multiplex PCR, while the TCRdb copy is restricted to in-frame clones and leaves out a portion. The V and J calls and clone size are taken from that table; D and trimming were inferred from the DNA. The sample yields 240,000 or so clones, approximately 85% seen once. Germline V lookup: CDR1 PRHDT, CDR2 FYEKMQ (reference sequence). The length of the CDR3 is 12 residues. V shed 3 bases and J shed 13 bases, with 13 bases lying between them. The receptor was derived from a woman aged 60-75 years with active or convalescent COVID-19. The chain is built from TRBV13 and TRBJ2-1; D call uncertain. Sample: peripheral blood. The CDR3 region is CASSFSDSRQFF. The CDR3, as DNA: TGTGCCAGCAGCTTCTCCGATAGCCGCCAGTTCTTC.